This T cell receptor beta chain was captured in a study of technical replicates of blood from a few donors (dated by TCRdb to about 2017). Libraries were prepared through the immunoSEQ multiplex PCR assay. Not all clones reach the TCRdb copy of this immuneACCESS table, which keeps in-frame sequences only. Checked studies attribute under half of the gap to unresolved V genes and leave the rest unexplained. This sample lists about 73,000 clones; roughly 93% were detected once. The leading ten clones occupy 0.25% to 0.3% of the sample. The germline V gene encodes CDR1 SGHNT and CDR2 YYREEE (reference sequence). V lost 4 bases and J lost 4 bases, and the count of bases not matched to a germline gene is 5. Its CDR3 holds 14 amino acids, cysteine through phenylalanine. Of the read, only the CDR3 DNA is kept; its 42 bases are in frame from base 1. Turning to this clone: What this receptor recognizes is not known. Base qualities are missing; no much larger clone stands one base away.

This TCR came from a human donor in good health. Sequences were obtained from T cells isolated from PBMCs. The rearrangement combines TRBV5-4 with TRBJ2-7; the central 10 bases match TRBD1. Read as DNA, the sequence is TGTGCCAGCAGCCCCGGGACAGGGGATTACGAGCAGTACTTC. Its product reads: CASSPGTGDYEQYF.